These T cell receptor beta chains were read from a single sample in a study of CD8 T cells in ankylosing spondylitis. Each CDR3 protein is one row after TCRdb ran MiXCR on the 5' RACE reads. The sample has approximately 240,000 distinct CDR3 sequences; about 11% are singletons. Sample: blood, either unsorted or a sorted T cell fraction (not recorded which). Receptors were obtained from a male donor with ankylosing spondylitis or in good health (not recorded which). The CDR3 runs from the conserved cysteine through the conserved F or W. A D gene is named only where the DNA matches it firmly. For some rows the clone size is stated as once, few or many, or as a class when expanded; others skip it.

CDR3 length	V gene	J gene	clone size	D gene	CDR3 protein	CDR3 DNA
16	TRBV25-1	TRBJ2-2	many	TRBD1	CASSEAGQGLRGELFF	TGTGCCAGCAGTGAAGCGGGACAGGGACTAAGAGGGGAGCTGTTTTTT
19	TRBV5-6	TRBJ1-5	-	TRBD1	CASSRITGTGAKSNQPQHF	TGTGCCAGCAGCCGAATAACCGGGACAGGGGCTAAAAGCAATCAGCCCCAGCATTTT
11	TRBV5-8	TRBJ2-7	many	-	CASSTPYEQYF	TGTGCCAGCAGCACCCCTTACGAGCAGTACTTC
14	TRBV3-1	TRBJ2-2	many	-	CASSQVQNTGELFF	TGTGCCAGCAGCCAAGTACAGAACACCGGGGAGCTGTTTTTT
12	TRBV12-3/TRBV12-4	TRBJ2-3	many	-	CASTPEGDTQYF	TGTGCCAGCACGCCGGAAGGCGATACGCAGTATTTT
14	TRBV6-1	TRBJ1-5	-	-	CASSEGNRDQPQHF	TGTGCCAGCAGTGAAGGGAACAGGGATCAGCCCCAGCATTTT
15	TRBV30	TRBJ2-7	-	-	CACEDVGLESYEQYF	TGTGCCTGCGAAGACGTTGGCTTAGAGTCCTACGAGCAGTACTTC
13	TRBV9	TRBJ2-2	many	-	CASSVRRAGELFF	TGTGCCAGCAGCGTACGGAGGGCCGGGGAGCTGTTTTTT
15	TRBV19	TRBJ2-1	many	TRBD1	CASSPQGTGYNEQFF	TGTGCCAGTAGTCCCCAGGGGACAGGATACAATGAGCAGTTCTTC
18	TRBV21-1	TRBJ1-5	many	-	CASSLPPRATHHNQPQHF	TGTGCCAGCAGCCTTCCTCCCCGGGCCACCCACCACAACCAGCCCCAGCATTTT
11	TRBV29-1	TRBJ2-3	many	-	CSVAPTDTQYF	TGCAGCGTAGCACCCACAGATACGCAGTATTTT
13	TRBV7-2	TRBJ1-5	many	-	CASSFGENQPQHF	TGTGCCAGCAGCTTCGGGGAGAATCAGCCCCAGCATTTT
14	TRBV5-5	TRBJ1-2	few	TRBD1	CASSLLTGNYGYTF	TGTGCCAGCAGCCTTCTGACAGGGAACTATGGCTACACCTTC
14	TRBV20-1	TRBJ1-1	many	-	CSAYFNRLNTEAFF	TGCAGTGCTTATTTCAACCGCCTGAACACTGAAGCTTTCTTT
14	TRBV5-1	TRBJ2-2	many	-	CASSTDQNTGELFF	TGCGCCAGCAGTACAGACCAGAACACCGGGGAGCTGTTTTTT
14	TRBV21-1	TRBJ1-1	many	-	CASTVRSLNTEAFF	TGTGCCAGCACCGTGAGGAGTTTGAACACTGAAGCTTTCTTT
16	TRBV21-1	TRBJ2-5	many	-	CASSKGGGLSRETQYF	TGTGCCAGCAGCAAAGGGGGGGGGCTTAGCCGAGAGACCCAGTACTTC
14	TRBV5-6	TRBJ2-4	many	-	CASSLQGGQNIQYF	TGTGCCAGCAGCTTACAGGGCGGCCAAAACATTCAGTACTTC
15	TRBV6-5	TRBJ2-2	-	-	CASTRQPENTGELFF	TGTGCCAGCACGAGACAACCCGAGAACACCGGGGAGCTGTTTTTT
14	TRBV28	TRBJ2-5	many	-	CASSLWAGTETQYF	TGTGCCAGCAGTTTATGGGCAGGGACAGAGACCCAGTACTTC
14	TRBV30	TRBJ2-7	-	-	CAWTQDPRGGEQYF	TGTGCCTGGACCCAAGACCCGCGTGGCGGCGAGCAGTACTTC
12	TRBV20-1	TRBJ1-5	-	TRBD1	CSARDRGTPQHF	TGCAGTGCTAGGGACAGGGGAACGCCCCAGCATTTT